This T cell receptor beta chain was recovered during a study of T-cell reconstitution after alpha-beta-depleted transplantation in children. Preparation of the TCRbeta library was carried out with unique molecular identifiers. MiXCR, applied by TCRdb to the PCR reads, yields one record per CDR3 protein. The table records about 540,000 distinct CDR3 sequences, about 18% of them present only once. The sequence derives from a human donor who donated a stem cell graft to a child with acute lymphoblastic leukemia. The sequencing used PBMCs from the stem cell graft donor, collected from the stem cell graft.

The CDR3 nucleotides are TGTGCCAGCAGTTTAGTACTCTATGGCTACACCTTC. Protein: CASSLVLYGYTF. The chain combines TRBV12-3 or TRBV12-4 with TRBJ1-2; D remains ambiguous. This CDR3 is built from 12 residues. V lost 1 base to trimming and J lost 4 bases, with 4 bases between them.